A selection of T cell receptor beta chains follows, all from one sample in a study of blood T cell repertoires in COVID-19. The assay was immunoSEQ multiplex PCR, and TCRdb's table has in-frame clones only and misses some. The repertoire holds some 230,000 clones, with around 81% as singletons. Material: peripheral blood. The origin of the receptors is a woman aged 25-40 years who had recovered from COVID-19. Both conserved end residues are part of each CDR3. The D gene is left open where the match is weak. Some rows have no size entry. The others give once, few or many, or a class for an expanded clone.

V	size	D	J	DNA	CDR3
TRBV30	-	-	TRBJ1-6	TGTGCCTGGAGGGTACAGTTAGGAGGGTCACCCCTCCACTTT	CAWRVQLGGSPLHF
TRBV28	-	TRBD2	TRBJ2-5	TGTGCCAGCAGCTACCTATCTAGCGGGAGGGCCGGGGAGACCCAGTACTTC	CASSYLSSGRAGETQYF
TRBV3-1/TRBV3-2	-	-	TRBJ1-1	TGTGCCAGCACCCCGGGGGGGCGCGATGAAGCTTTCTTT	CASTPGGRDEAFF
TRBV10-3	-	-	TRBJ2-1	TGTGCCATCAAGCTAGCTGGAGAGGGCAATGAGCAGTTCTTC	CAIKLAGEGNEQFF
TRBV5-1	many	-	TRBJ2-7	TGCGCCAGCAGCTTGATCAACGGCGGCTACTACGAGCAGTACTTC	CASSLINGGYYEQYF
TRBV19	-	TRBD1	TRBJ1-5	TGTGCCAGTAGTATGCTCGGGACAGGAAATCAGCCCCAGCATTTT	CASSMLGTGNQPQHF
TRBV5-1	-	TRBD1	TRBJ2-7	TGCGCCAGCAGCTTTTCGGGACAGGGGAGGTCCTACGAGCAGTACTTC	CASSFSGQGRSYEQYF
TRBV12-5	-	-	TRBJ2-1	TGTGCTAGTGTTTCACATAACTCCTACAATGAGCAGTTCTTC	CASVSHNSYNEQFF
TRBV5-1	-	-	TRBJ1-2	TGCGCCAGCAGCTCCGGTGGTTCGGGGGACTACACCTTC	CASSSGGSGDYTF
TRBV27	-	TRBD1	TRBJ1-5	TGTGCCAGCAGTTTATCGGGACAGGGTTTGGGGCCAACGCGTCAGCCCCAGCATTTT	CASSLSGQGLGPTRQPQHF
TRBV20-1	-	-	TRBJ2-7	TGCAGTGCTACGGGAACCTACGAGCAGTACTTC	CSATGTYEQYF
TRBV5-4	-	TRBD1	TRBJ2-1	TGTGCCAGCAGCGTAGACAGGGGCGATGAGCAGTTCTTC	CASSVDRGDEQFF
TRBV5-5	-	-	TRBJ2-7	TGTGCCAGCTCAATCTCTGGACAATCCTACGAGCAGTACTTC	CASSISGQSYEQYF
TRBV27	-	-	TRBJ1-1	TGTGCCAGCAGTTTAAAGCCCTATACTGAAGCTTTCTTT	CASSLKPYTEAFF
TRBV6-5	-	-	TRBJ1-6	TGTGCCAGCAAGCTCGAAAATTCACCCCTCCACTTT	CASKLENSPLHF
TRBV9	once	-	TRBJ1-6	TGTGCCAGCAGCGTAGCTACAGGGCTTAATTCACCCCTCCACTTT	CASSVATGLNSPLHF
TRBV5-1	-	-	TRBJ1-6	TGCGCCAGCGTCGAGGAACCAGGGATGTATAATTCACCCCTCCACTTT	CASVEEPGMYNSPLHF
TRBV12-3/TRBV12-4	-	-	TRBJ1-1	TGTGCCAGCAGTTTTATTCTGAACACTGAAGCTTTCTTT	CASSFILNTEAFF
TRBV5-4	-	TRBD1	TRBJ1-6	TGTGCCAGCAGCTCGACAGGGGCCCCTACCAGCTCCTATAATTCACCCCTCCACTTT	CASSSTGAPTSSYNSPLHF
TRBV4-2	-	TRBD1	TRBJ2-7	TGTGCCAGCAGCCAAGCGTTGCAGCCAGGGGGCTCCTACGAGCAGTACTTC	CASSQALQPGGSYEQYF
TRBV9	-	-	TRBJ1-5	TGTGCCAGCAGCGTAAAAGTCCGGCAGCCCCAGCATTTT	CASSVKVRQPQHF
TRBV20-1	-	-	TRBJ2-2	TGCAGTGCTAGTGGAACGGGAAGTCGGGCCGGGGAGCTGTTTTTT	CSASGTGSRAGELFF
TRBV19	-	TRBD1	TRBJ1-4	TGTGCCAGTAGTATAGCAGGGGGCGATGAAAAACTGTTTTTT	CASSIAGGDEKLFF
TRBV30	-	TRBD2	TRBJ2-2	TGTGCCTGGAGCCTTCTGGCGGGAGCGAGTACCGGGGAGCTGTTTTTT	CAWSLLAGASTGELFF
TRBV10-3	-	-	TRBJ1-1	TGTGCCATCAGTGAGGCAGGGAACACTGAAGCTTTCTTT	CAISEAGNTEAFF
TRBV2	-	-	TRBJ2-7	TGTGCCAGCAGTCAGGACAGCTACGAGCAGTACTTC	CASSQDSYEQYF
TRBV10-2	-	-	TRBJ2-1	TGCGCCAGCAGTGAGCCTCAGCGGCACAATGAGCAGTTCTTC	CASSEPQRHNEQFF
TRBV11-2	-	TRBD1	TRBJ1-5	TGTGCCAGCAGCCCCTCCCGGACAGGGAATCAGCCCCAGCATTTT	CASSPSRTGNQPQHF
TRBV28	few	TRBD1	TRBJ1-5	TGTGCCAGCAGTTTATCCCAGGGGGCCTTTCAGCCCCAGCATTTT	CASSLSQGAFQPQHF
TRBV6-5	-	TRBD2	TRBJ2-7	TGTGCCAGCAGTTACCCCTTCAACGGGGGGGGATACGAGCAGTACTTC	CASSYPFNGGGYEQYF
TRBV28	-	-	TRBJ1-1	TGTGCCAGCAGACACGACGGGGGGCTCGTGAACACTGAAGCTTTCTTT	CASRHDGGLVNTEAFF
TRBV7-7	-	TRBD1	TRBJ2-5	TGTGCCAGCAGCTTAGAGACGACAGGGGGGGTGGAAGAGACCCAGTACTTC	CASSLETTGGVEETQYF
TRBV27	-	TRBD2	TRBJ2-3	TGTGCCAGCAGTTTATCGGGAGGGGACTCTTCTTTTAAAGATACGCAGTATTTT	CASSLSGGDSSFKDTQYF
TRBV28	-	-	TRBJ2-7	TGTGCCAGCAGCCCGTCCACTAGCGAGCAGTACTTC	CASSPSTSEQYF
TRBV7-8	-	TRBD2	TRBJ2-1	TGTGCCAGCAGCCTGAGCGGGAGCTACAATGAGCAGTTCTTC	CASSLSGSYNEQFF
TRBV2	-	TRBD1	TRBJ2-7	TGTGCCAGCAGACAGGGGGCCAATTATGGGGAGCAGTACTTC	CASRQGANYGEQYF
TRBV6-7	few	TRBD1	TRBJ2-7	TGTGCCAGCAGACCGGACAGGGCGGCCTACGAGCAGTACTTC	CASRPDRAAYEQYF
TRBV6-2/TRBV6-3	-	-	TRBJ2-1	TGTGCCAGCAGTAAACCGGGACTGGTGGGCGGTCCTCCTCCCTACAATGAGCAGTTCTTC	CASSKPGLVGGPPPYNEQFF
TRBV5-1	once	-	TRBJ2-2	TGCGCCAGCAGCTTAACACTAGCCATGAACACCGGGGAGCTGTTTTTT	CASSLTLAMNTGELFF
TRBV7-2	-	TRBD2	TRBJ2-3	TGTGCCAGCAGACCTAGCGGGAGTAAATCCAATACGCAGTATTTT	CASRPSGSKSNTQYF
TRBV7-8	once	-	TRBJ1-6	TGTGCCAGCAGGAAGGCGGTGAATTCACCCCTCCACTTT	CASRKAVNSPLHF
TRBV19	-	TRBD2	TRBJ2-3	TGTGCCAGTAGTCTCGAAGGCGGGAGCGCATTTGAAGATACGCAGTATTTT	CASSLEGGSAFEDTQYF
TRBV29-1	-	-	TRBJ2-2	TGCAGCGTTCACGGACAGAGCACCGGGGAGCTGTTTTTT	CSVHGQSTGELFF
TRBV7-7	-	TRBD2	TRBJ2-5	TGTGCTAGCAGCCCTAGTGGGACTAGCGGGAGGGAAGACCAGTACTTC	CASSPSGTSGREDQYF
TRBV18	-	-	TRBJ1-1	TGTGCCAGCTCACTCAGAAGGACAGTAGACACTGAAGCTTTCTTT	CASSLRRTVDTEAFF
TRBV28	-	-	TRBJ1-1	TGTGCCAGCAGGGACATGAGCACTGAAGCTTTCTTT	CASRDMSTEAFF
TRBV29-1	-	TRBD1	TRBJ1-4	TGCAGCGTTCAAGGGGGACAGTTGAATGAAAAACTGTTTTTT	CSVQGGQLNEKLFF
TRBV28	few	-	TRBJ2-5	TGTGCCAGCCTCCCCCACACAGGGTTCGTCGAGACCCAGTACTTC	CASLPHTGFVETQYF
TRBV2	once	TRBD2	TRBJ2-7	TGTGCCAGCAGCGCCGTCCGGGCGGGAGGATACGAGCAGTACTTC	CASSAVRAGGYEQYF
TRBV5-1	-	TRBD1	TRBJ1-4	TGCGCCAGCAGCTTGGGACAGGGGGAGGAAAAACTGTTTTTT	CASSLGQGEEKLFF
TRBV28	-	TRBD1	TRBJ1-2	TGTGCCAGCAGTTCGGGACAGGGGTTAACTGGCTACACCTTC	CASSSGQGLTGYTF
TRBV30	-	-	TRBJ1-4	TGTGCCTGGACAGATTATAATGAAAAACTGTTTTTT	CAWTDYNEKLFF